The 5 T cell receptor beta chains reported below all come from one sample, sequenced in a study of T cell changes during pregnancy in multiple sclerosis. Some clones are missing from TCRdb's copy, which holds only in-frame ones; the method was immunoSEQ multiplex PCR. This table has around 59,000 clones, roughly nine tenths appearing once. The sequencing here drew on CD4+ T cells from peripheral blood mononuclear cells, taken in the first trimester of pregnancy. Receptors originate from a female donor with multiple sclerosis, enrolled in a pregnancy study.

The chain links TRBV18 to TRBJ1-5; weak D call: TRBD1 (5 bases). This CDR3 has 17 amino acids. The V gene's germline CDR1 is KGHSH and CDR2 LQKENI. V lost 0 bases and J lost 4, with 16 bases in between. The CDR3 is CASSPPPREGINQPQHF. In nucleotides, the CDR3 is TGTGCCAGCTCACCACCCCCCAGGGAGGGTATTAATCAGCCCCAGCATTTT.

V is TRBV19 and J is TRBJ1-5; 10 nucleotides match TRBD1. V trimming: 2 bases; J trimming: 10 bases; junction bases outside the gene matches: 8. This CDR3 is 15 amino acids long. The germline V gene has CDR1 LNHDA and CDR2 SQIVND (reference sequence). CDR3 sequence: CASSIPRTGGDPQHF. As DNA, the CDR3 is TGTGCCAGTAGTATACCCCGGACAGGGGGGGACCCCCAGCATTTT. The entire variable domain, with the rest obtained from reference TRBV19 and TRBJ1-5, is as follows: DGGITQSPKYLFRKEGQNVTLSCEQNLNHDAMYWYRQDPGQGLRLIYYSQIVNDFQKGDIAEGYSVSREKKESFPLTVTSAQKNPTAFYLCASSIPRTGGDPQHFGDGTRLSIL.

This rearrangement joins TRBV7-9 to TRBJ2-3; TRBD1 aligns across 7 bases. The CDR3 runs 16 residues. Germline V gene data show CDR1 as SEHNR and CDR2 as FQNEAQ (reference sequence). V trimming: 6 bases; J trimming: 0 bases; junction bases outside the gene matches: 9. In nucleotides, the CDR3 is TGTGCCAGCAGTGGCGAGGCAGGGGGTAGCACAGATACGCAGTATTTT. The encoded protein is CASSGEAGGSTDTQYF.

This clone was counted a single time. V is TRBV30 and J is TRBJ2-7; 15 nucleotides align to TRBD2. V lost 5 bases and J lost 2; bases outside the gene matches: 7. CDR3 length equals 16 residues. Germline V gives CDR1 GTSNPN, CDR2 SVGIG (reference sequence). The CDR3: CAWGLAGGPGTYEQYF. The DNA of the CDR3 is TGTGCCTGGGGACTAGCGGGGGGGCCGGGAACCTACGAGCAGTACTTC. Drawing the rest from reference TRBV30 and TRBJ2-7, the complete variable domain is SQTIHQWPATLVQPVGSPLSLECTVEGTSNPNLYWYRQAAGRGLQLLFYSVGIGQISSEVPQNLSASRPQDRQFILSSKKLLLSDSGFYLCAWGLAGGPGTYEQYFGPGTRLTVT.

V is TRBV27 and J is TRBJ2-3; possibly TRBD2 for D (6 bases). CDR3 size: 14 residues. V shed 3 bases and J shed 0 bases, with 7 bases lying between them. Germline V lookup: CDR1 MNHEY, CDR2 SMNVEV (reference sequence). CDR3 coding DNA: TGTGCCAGCAGTTTTGGGACTAGCACAGATACGCAGTATTTT. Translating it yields CASSFGTSTDTQYF.